This passage covers 2 T cell receptor beta chains from one sample sequenced in a study of cytomegalovirus exposure and HLA in healthy donors. The PCR was carried out with 60 Vbeta primers and 13 Jbeta primers. Assay used: immunoSEQ multiplex PCR; TCRdb lists only in-frame clones, some missing. In the table there are more than 95,000 clones, about 9.5% of which are singletons. Sequencing input: PBMCs. The source of these receptors is a middle-aged man in good health and CMV-seropositive.

This clone was recorded a few times. CDR3 nucleotides: TGTGCCAGCAGCTTAGAGAGCCATTCACCCCTCCACTTT. This translates into CASSLESHSPLHF. The chain links TRBV11-2 to TRBJ1-6, with D uncertain. Trimming removed 0 bases at V and 8 bases at J, with 5 bases between. Germline V lookup: CDR1 SGHAT, CDR2 FQNNGV. CDR3 length: 13 amino acids.

The chain combines TRBV28 with TRBJ2-5; D possibly corresponds to TRBD1 (6 bases). V was clipped by 4 bases and J by 4 bases, with 13 bases between them. Germline CDR1 MDHEN, CDR2 SYDVKM. This CDR3 comprises 14 residues. The CDR3 DNA follows: TGTGCCAGCAGTTCGCTTAGGGGGACAGAGACCCAGTACTTC. Residues: CASSSLRGTETQYF.